This T cell receptor (beta chain) was sequenced during a study of blood T cell repertoires in COVID-19. Trimming removed 2 bases at V and 1 base at J, with 13 bases between. CDR1 is MNHEY and CDR2 is SVGAGI in the germline V gene. This CDR3 contains 16 residues. Per the original data handling: Nucleated cell number was recorded as an estimate derived from reference gene primer amplification. Some clones are missing from TCRdb's copy, which holds only in-frame ones; the method was immunoSEQ multiplex PCR. V, J and clone size derive from that table, while D and trimming were established from the DNA sequence. Of fewer than 200,000 clones detected, about 85% appear once; the ten largest clones hold about 5.7%.

The receptor comes from a woman aged 40 to 50 with acute COVID-19. The rearrangement uses TRBV6-5 and TRBJ2-3, with no clear D. The sequenced material came from PBMCs or T cells enriched from blood (not recorded which). The DNA of the CDR3 is TGTGCCAGCAGTTACGGCGGCTTTTCGCGCACAGATACGCAGTATTTT. It encodes CASSYGGFSRTDTQYF.